The 5 T cell receptor beta chains reported below all come from one sample, sequenced in a study of blood T cells in healthy people across ages. Using a J-beta primer mix together with a sample-barcoded 5' primer, a second PCR was run for 7 to 11 cycles. In TCRdb, the 5' RACE reads were re-called with MiXCR into one record per CDR3 protein. The sample yields about 900,000 distinct CDR3 sequences, around 48% seen once. The sequencing input was blood. Source of these receptors: a man aged 25 to 45 in good health.

The chain couples TRBV6-5 to TRBJ2-1; 7 bases align to TRBD1. The J call is uncertain, as TRBJ2-7 better fits the DNA end. The CDR3 consists of 14 residues. Germline values: CDR1 MNHEY, CDR2 SVGAGI. The CDR3 is CASASGGTYNEQYF. CDR3 DNA sequence: TGTGCCAGCGCGTCAGGGGGTACCTACAATGAGCAGTACTTC.

For the CDR3, the DNA is TGTGCCAGCAGAACACCAGCACAGGGGAGTAATGAAAAACTGTTTTTT. Translating gives CASRTPAQGSNEKLFF. The chain employs TRBV28 and TRBJ1-4, with TRBD1 matching 7 bases. The CDR3 is made up of 16 amino acids. Germline-derived CDR1 and CDR2 are MDHEN and SYDVKM. Germline trimming cut 6 bases from V and 4 bases from J; bases unmatched to any gene: 11.

This clonotype was seen a handful of times. This chain links TRBV28 with TRBJ2-5, with 9 bases that match TRBD1. The germline V gene has CDR1 MDHEN and CDR2 SYDVKM. V was clipped by 8 bases and J by 5 bases; unmatched bases: 6. The CDR3 runs to 13 residues. CDR3 region: CASGQGRTETQYF. CDR3 bases: TGTGCCAGCGGACAGGGGAGAACGGAGACCCAGTACTTC.

The chain joins TRBV6-1 to TRBJ2-7; perhaps D is TRBD1 or TRBD2 (6 bases each). This CDR3 has 14 residues. V was shortened by 8 bases and J by 0 bases, with 14 bases between the two germline ends. CDR1 MNHNS and CDR2 SASEGT come from the germline V gene. The CDR3, as DNA: TGTGCCAGCCTGAGGGGGGAGAGCTCCTACGAGCAGTACTTC. Protein sequence: CASLRGESSYEQYF.

This rearrangement joins TRBV7-9 to TRBJ2-1; TRBD1 matches 11 bases. Germline CDR1 and CDR2: SEHNR and FQNEAQ (reference sequence). The ends lost 5 bases at V and 8 bases at J; junction bases unmatched: 8. This CDR3 region has 15 residues. The DNA for the CDR3 is TGTGCCAGCAGCCCTGGACAGGGGGCCGTATATGAGCAGTTCTTC. Translation: CASSPGQGAVYEQFF.